This is a list of T cell receptor beta chains from one sample in a study of response to subunit inactivated influenza vaccine. MiXCR, applied by TCRdb to the RT-PCR reads, yields one record per CDR3 protein. The repertoire holds approximately 530,000 distinct CDR3 sequences, 10% to 15% seen once, with under 15% in the top ten. The source material was PBMCs from blood, sampled 35 to 45 days after vaccination. The receptors come from a man over 45 who received an inactivated influenza vaccine. The CDR3 runs from the conserved cysteine through the conserved F or W. Fields, in order: V gene, clone size, CDR3 length, D gene, J gene, CDR3 protein, CDR3 DNA. The D gene is left open where the match is weak. The listing skips clone size in some rows; elsewhere it reads once, few, many or a size class.

TRBV3-1	-	16	-	TRBJ2-5	CASSQSPRLATETQYF	TGTGCCAGCAGCCAATCCCCCCGGCTAGCGACAGAGACCCAGTACTTC
TRBV4-3	few	18	TRBD2	TRBJ2-3	CASSPLGRSSGGADTQYF	TGCGCCAGCAGCCCCTTAGGAAGGTCTAGCGGGGGGGCAGATACGCAGTATTTT
TRBV12-3/TRBV12-4	few	15	-	TRBJ2-1	CASLHRDLSYNEQFF	TGTGCCAGCCTCCATCGGGACCTCTCCTACAATGAGCAGTTCTTC
TRBV28	few	16	-	TRBJ2-2	CASSLFSAGKTGELFF	TGTGCCAGCAGTTTATTCTCGGCAGGGAAGACCGGGGAGCTGTTTTTT
TRBV20-1	many	13	-	TRBJ2-3	CSARAGSTDTQYF	TGCAGTGCTAGGGCGGGGAGCACAGATACGCAGTATTTT
TRBV20-1	-	16	TRBD1	TRBJ2-2	CSAARRGTGFPGELFF	TGCAGTGCCGCCCGCCGGGGGACAGGCTTTCCCGGGGAGCTGTTTTTT
TRBV9	-	14	-	TRBJ2-2	CASSVPSNTGELFF	TGTGCCAGCAGCGTACCCTCAAACACCGGGGAGCTGTTTTTT
TRBV20-1	few	12	-	TRBJ2-1	CSATTGTNEQFF	TGCAGTGCGACCACAGGGACCAATGAGCAGTTCTTC
TRBV29-1	-	14	-	TRBJ2-3	CSVVTGFMPDMQYF	TGCAGCGTTGTGACCGGGTTCATGCCAGATATGCAGTATTTT
TRBV29-1	many	14	-	TRBJ2-1	CSVSGQASYNEQFF	TGCAGCGTTTCCGGACAAGCCTCCTACAATGAGCAGTTCTTC
TRBV30	-	15	-	TRBJ1-5	CAWSGVGFGNQPQHF	TGTGCCTGGAGTGGGGTAGGGTTCGGCAATCAGCCCCAGCATTTT
TRBV12-3/TRBV12-4	-	18	TRBD2	TRBJ2-3	CACSLRRASGGRTDTQYF	TGTGCCTGCAGTTTAAGGCGGGCTAGCGGGGGCCGCACAGATACGCAGTATTTT
TRBV10-3	few	16	TRBD2	TRBJ2-3	CAISQTSGGAADTQYF	TGTGCCATCAGTCAGACTAGCGGGGGGGCGGCAGATACGCAGTATTTT
TRBV28	-	13	TRBD2	TRBJ2-1	CASAGVGRNEQFF	TGTGCCAGCGCGGGGGTAGGGCGGAATGAGCAGTTCTTC
TRBV9	-	13	-	TRBJ2-1	CASSVRLGNEQFF	TGTGCCAGCAGCGTGAGATTGGGCAATGAGCAGTTCTTC
TRBV7-6	few	15	TRBD2	TRBJ2-5	CASGALADVKETQYF	TGTGCCAGCGGGGCACTAGCGGACGTAAAAGAGACCCAGTACTTC
TRBV20-1	few	15	TRBD2	TRBJ2-5	CSASGWDYRQETQYF	TGCAGTGCTAGCGGGTGGGACTACCGACAAGAGACCCAGTACTTC
TRBV5-1	-	13	-	TRBJ2-7	CASSPSGRYEQYF	TGCGCCAGCAGCCCCAGTGGGCGGTACGAGCAGTACTTC